This TCR beta chain was identified during a study of T cells after yellow fever vaccination. Whole-study context: Researchers used SMART-Seq v4 Ultra Low Input to prepare fractions that had low cell numbers.

Many counts were recorded for this clonotype. CDR1 SNHLY and CDR2 FYNNEI come from the germline V gene. V trimming: 6 bases; J trimming: 0 bases; junction bases outside the gene matches: 10. This CDR3 contains 16 residues. A 5'RACE template-switching step, the method used to make TCR cDNA, added a universal primer site and UMIs. TCRdb re-called the 5' RACE reads through MiXCR, storing one row per CDR3 protein. The table has tens of thousands of distinct CDR3 sequences, around 7.4% seen once. The sample was CD8+ T cells sorted from PBMCs, taken 15 days after the yellow fever booster vaccination. The origin of this receptor is a man aged 25 to 45 who received the YFV17D yellow fever vaccine. The chain couples TRBV2 to TRBJ2-7, with TRBD1 matching over 8 bases. The CDR3 DNA reads as TGTGCCAGCAGCAGGGGACAGGACGGAGCCTCCTACGAGCAGTACTTC. Translating it yields CASSRGQDGASYEQYF.